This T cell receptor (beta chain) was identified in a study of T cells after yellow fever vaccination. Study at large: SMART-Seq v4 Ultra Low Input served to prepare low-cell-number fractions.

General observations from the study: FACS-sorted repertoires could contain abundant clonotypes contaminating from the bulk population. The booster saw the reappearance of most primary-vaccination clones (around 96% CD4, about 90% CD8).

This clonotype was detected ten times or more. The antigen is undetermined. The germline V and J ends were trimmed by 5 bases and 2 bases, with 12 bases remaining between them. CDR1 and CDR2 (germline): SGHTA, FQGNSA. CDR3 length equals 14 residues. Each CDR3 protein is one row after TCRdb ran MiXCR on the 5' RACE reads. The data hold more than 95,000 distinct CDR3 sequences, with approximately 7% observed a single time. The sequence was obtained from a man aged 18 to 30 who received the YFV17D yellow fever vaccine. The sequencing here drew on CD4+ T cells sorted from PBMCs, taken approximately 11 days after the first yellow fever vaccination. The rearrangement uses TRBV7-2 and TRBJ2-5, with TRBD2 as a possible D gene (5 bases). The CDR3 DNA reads TGTGCCAGCAGCCCCGACTACCTACAAGAGACCCAGTACTTC. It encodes CASSPDYLQETQYF.